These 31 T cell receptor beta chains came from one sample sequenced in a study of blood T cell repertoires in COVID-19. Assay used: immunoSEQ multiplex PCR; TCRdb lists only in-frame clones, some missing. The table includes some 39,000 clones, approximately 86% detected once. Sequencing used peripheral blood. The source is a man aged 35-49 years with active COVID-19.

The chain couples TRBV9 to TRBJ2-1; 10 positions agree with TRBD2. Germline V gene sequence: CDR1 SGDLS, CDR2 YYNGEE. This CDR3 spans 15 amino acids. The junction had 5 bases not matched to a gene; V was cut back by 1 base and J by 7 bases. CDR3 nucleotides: TGTGCCAGCAGCGTAAGACTAGCGGGTCGTAATGAGCAGTTCTTC. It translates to CASSVRLAGRNEQFF.

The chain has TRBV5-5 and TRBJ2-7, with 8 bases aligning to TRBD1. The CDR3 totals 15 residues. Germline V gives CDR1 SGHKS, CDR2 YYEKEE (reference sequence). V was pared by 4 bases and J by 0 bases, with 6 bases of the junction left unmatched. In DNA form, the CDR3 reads TGTGCCAGCAGCCCCAGGACAGGGATCTCCTACGAGCAGTACTTC. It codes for CASSPRTGISYEQYF.

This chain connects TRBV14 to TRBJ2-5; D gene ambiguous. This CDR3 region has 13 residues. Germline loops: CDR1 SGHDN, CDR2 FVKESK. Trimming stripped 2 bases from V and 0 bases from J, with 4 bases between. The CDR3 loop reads CASSQNYQETQYF. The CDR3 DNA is TGTGCCAGCAGCCAAAACTACCAAGAGACCCAGTACTTC.

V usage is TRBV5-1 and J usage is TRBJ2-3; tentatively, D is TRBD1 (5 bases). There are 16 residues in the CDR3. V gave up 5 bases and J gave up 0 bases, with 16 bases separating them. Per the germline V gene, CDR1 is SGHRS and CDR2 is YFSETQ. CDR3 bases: TGCGCCAGCAGGGTTGGGGCTACCTCTAGCACAGATACGCAGTATTTT. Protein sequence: CASRVGATSSTDTQYF.

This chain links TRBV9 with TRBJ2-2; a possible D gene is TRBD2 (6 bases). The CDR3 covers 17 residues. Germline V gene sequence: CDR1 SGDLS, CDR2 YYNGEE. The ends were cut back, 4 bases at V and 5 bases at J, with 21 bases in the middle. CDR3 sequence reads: CASSSPEGRAATGELFF. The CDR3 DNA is TGTGCCAGCAGCTCTCCGGAGGGAAGGGCGGCGACCGGGGAGCTGTTTTTT.

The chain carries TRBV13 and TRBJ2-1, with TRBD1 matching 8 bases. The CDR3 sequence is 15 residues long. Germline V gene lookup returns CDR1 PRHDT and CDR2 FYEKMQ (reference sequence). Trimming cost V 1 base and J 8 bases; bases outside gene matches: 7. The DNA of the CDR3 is TGTGCCAGCAGCTTAGAGGACAGGGATACCGATGAGCAGTTCTTC. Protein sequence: CASSLEDRDTDEQFF.

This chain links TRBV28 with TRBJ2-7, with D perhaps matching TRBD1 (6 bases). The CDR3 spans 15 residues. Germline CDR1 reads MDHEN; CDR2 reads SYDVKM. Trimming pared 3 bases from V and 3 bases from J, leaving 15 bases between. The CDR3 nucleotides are TGTGCCAGCAGTTTTGTTCAGGGGCGGTTCTACGAGCAGTACTTC. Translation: CASSFVQGRFYEQYF.

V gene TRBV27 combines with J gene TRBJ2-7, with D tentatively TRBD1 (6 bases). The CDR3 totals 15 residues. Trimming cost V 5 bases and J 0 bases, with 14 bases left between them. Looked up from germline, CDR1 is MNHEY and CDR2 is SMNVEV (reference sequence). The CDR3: CASSLEGTFSYEQYF. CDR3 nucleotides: TGTGCCAGCAGTCTAGAAGGGACATTCTCCTACGAGCAGTACTTC.

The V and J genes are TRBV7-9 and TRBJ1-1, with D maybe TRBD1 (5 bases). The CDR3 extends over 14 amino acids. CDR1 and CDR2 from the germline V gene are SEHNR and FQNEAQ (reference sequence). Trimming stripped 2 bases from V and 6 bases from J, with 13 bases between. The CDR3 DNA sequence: TGTGCCAGCAGCTTAAAGGGGCCAGGCGCTGAAGCTTTCTTT. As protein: CASSLKGPGAEAFF.

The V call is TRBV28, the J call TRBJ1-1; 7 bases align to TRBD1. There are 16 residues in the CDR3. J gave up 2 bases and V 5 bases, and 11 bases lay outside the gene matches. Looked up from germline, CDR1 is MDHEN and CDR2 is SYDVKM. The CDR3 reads CASSLDRVRVNTEAFF. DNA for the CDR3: TGTGCCAGCAGTCTAGACAGGGTCCGGGTAAACACTGAAGCTTTCTTT.

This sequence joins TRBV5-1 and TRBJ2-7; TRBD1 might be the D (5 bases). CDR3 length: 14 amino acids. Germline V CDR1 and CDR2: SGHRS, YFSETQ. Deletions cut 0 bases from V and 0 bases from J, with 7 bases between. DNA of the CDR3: TGCGCCAGCAGCTTGGCGCAGGGCTCCTACGAGCAGTACTTC. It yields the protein CASSLAQGSYEQYF. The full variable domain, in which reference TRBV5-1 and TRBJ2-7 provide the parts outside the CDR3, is KAGVTQTPRYLIKTRGQQVTLSCSPISGHRSVSWYQQTPGQGLQFLFEYFSETQRNKGNFPGRFSGRQFSNSRSEMNVSTLELGDSALYLCASSLAQGSYEQYFGPGTRLTVT.

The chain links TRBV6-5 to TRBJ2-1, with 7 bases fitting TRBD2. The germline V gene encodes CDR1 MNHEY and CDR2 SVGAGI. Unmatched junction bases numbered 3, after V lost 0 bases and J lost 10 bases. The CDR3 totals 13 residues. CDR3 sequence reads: CASSYSKLAEQFF. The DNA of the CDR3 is TGTGCCAGCAGTTACTCGAAACTAGCGGAGCAGTTCTTC.

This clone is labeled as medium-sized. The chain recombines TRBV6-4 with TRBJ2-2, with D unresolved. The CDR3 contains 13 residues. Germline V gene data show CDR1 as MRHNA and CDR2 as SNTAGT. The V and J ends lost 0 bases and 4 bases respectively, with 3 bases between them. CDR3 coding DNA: TGTGCCAGCAGTGACTCTAGCACCGGGGAGCTGTTTTTT. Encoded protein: CASSDSSTGELFF.

CDR3 bases: TGCGCCAGCAGTTCGGGGACAGTTGAAGCTTTCTTT. Its translation: CASSSGTVEAFF. V and J are TRBV10-1 and TRBJ1-1, with TRBD1 matching 7 bases. Losses at the gene ends were 5 bases for V and 7 bases for J; bases not matched to a gene: 4. The CDR3 length is 12 residues. Per germline, CDR1 WNHNN and CDR2 SYGVQD (reference sequence).

The DNA for the CDR3 is TGTGCCACCAGTGATTCCCAGGGAGGTTGGAATCAGCCCCAGCATTTT. Protein product: CATSDSQGGWNQPQHF. The chain carries TRBV24-1 and TRBJ1-5; D possibly corresponds to TRBD1 (5 bases). Trimming left V 2 bases short and J 4 bases short, with 14 bases between. The CDR3 sequence is 16 residues long. Germline V CDR1 and CDR2: KGHDR, SFDVKD.

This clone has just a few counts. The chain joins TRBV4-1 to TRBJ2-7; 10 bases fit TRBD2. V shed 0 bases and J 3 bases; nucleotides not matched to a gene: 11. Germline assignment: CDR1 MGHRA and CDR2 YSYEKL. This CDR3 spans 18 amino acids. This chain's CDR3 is CASSQDPLAGGMVYEQYF. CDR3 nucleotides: TGCGCCAGCAGCCAAGATCCTTTAGCGGGAGGAATGGTCTACGAGCAGTACTTC.

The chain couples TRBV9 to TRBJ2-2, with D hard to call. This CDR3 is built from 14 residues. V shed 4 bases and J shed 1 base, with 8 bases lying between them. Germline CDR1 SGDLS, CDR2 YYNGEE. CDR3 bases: TGTGCCAGCAGCCCCCGACTGAACACCGGGGAGCTGTTTTTT. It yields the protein CASSPRLNTGELFF.

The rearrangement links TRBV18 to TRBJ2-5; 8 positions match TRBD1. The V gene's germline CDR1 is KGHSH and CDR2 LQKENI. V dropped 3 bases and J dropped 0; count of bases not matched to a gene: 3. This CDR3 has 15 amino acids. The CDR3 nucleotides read TGTGCCAGCTCACCGCGGACAGGGTACCAAGAGACCCAGTACTTC. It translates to CASSPRTGYQETQYF.

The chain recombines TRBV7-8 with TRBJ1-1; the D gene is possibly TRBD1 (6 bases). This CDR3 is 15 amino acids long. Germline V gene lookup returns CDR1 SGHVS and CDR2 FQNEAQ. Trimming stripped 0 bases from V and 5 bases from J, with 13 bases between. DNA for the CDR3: TGTGCCAGCAGCTTAGCTCGGGGGGCGCTGACTGAAGCTTTCTTT. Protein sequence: CASSLARGALTEAFF.

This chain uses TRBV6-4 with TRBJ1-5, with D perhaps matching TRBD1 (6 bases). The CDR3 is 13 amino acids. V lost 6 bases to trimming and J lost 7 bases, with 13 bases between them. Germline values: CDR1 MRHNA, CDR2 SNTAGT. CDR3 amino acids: CASRWQGRQPQHF. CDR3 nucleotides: TGTGCCAGCAGGTGGCAGGGGCGACAGCCCCAGCATTTT.

This chain's CDR3 is CASSYLGQGVHEQYF. The CDR3, as DNA: TGTGCCAGCAGTTACTTGGGACAGGGGGTGCACGAGCAGTACTTC. The chain joins TRBV6-5 to TRBJ2-7; 11 bases map to TRBD1. The CDR3 contains 15 residues. CDR1 and CDR2 from the germline V gene are MNHEY and SVGAGI. V was pared by 1 base and J by 5 bases, with 4 bases of the junction left unmatched.

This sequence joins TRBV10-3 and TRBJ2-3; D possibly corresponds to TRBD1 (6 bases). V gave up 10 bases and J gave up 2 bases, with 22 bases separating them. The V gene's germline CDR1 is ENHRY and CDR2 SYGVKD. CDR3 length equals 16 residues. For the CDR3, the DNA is TGTGCCACCCTGGGGGTCCAGGGACAAAACACAGATACGCAGTATTTT. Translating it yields CATLGVQGQNTDTQYF.

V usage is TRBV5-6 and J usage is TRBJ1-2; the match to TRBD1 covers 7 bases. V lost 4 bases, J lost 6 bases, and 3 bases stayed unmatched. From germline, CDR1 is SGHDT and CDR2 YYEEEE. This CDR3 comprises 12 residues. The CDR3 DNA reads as TGTGCCAGCAGCCCAACAGGGGATGGCTACACCTTC. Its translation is CASSPTGDGYTF. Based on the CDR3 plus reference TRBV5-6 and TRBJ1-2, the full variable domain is DAGVTQSPTHLIKTRGQQVTLRCSPKSGHDTVSWYQQALGQGPQFIFQYYEEEERQRGNFPDRFSGHQFPNYSSELNVNALLLGDSALYLCASSPTGDGYTFGSGTRLTVV.

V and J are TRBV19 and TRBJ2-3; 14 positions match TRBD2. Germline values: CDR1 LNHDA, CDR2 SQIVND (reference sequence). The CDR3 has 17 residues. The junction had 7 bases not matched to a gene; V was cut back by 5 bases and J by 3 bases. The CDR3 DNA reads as TGTGCCAGTAGTCCTCGACTAGCGGGAGGGCCGACAGATACGCAGTATTTT. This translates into CASSPRLAGGPTDTQYF.

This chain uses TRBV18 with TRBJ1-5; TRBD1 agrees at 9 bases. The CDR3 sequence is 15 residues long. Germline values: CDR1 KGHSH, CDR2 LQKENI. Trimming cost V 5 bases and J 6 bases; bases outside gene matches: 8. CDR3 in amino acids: CASSVGQGGGQPQHF. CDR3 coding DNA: TGTGCCAGCTCAGTGGGACAGGGAGGCGGTCAGCCCCAGCATTTT.

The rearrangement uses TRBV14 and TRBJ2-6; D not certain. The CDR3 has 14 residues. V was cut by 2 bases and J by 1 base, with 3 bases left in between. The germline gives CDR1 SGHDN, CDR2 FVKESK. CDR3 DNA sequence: TGTGCCAGCAGCCAACCATCTGGGGCCAACGTCCTGACTTTC. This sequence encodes CASSQPSGANVLTF. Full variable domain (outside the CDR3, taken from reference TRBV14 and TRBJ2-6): EAGVTQFPSHSVIEKGQTVTLRCDPISGHDNLYWYRRVMGKEIKFLLHFVKESKQDESGMPNNRFLAERTGGTYSTLKVQPAELEDSGVYFCASSQPSGANVLTFGAGSRLTVL.

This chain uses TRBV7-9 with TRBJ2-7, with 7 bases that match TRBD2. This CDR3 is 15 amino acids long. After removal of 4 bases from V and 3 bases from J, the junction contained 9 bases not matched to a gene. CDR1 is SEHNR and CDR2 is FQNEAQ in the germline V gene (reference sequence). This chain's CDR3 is CASSSGLGADYEQYF. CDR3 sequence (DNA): TGTGCCAGCAGCTCCGGACTAGGGGCGGACTACGAGCAGTACTTC.

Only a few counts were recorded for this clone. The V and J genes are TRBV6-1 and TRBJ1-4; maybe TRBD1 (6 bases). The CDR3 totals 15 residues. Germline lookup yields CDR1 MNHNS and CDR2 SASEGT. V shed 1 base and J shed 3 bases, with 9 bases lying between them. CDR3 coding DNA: TGTGCCAGCAGTGAAGGGGGACACTCTAATGAAAAACTGTTTTTT. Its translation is CASSEGGHSNEKLFF.

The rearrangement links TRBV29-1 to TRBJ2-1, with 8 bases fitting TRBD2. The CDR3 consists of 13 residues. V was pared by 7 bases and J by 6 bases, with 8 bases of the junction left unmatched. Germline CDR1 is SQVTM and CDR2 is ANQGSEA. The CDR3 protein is CSERLAPTNEQFF. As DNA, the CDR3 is TGCAGCGAACGACTAGCGCCGACCAATGAGCAGTTCTTC.

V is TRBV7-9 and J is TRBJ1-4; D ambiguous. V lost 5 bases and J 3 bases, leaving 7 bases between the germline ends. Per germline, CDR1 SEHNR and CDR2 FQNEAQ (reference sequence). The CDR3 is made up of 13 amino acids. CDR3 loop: CASSQRANEKLFF. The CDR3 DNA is TGTGCCAGCAGCCAGCGGGCTAATGAAAAACTGTTTTTT.

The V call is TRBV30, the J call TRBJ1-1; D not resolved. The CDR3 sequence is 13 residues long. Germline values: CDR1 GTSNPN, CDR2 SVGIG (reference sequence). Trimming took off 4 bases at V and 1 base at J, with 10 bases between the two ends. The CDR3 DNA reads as TGTGCCTGGACCTTAATCCCGAACACTGAAGCTTTCTTT. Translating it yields CAWTLIPNTEAFF.